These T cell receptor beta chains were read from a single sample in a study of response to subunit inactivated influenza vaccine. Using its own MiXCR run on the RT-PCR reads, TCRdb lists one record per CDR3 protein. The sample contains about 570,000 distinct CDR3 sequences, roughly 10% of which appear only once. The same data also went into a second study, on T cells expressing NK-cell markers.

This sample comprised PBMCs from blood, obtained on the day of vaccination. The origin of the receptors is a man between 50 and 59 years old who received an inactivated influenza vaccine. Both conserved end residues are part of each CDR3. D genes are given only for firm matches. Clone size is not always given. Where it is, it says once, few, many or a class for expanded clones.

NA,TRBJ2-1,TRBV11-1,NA,CASSPTGTTYNEQFF,TGTGCCAGCAGCCCCACGGGAACCACCTACAATGAGCAGTTCTTC
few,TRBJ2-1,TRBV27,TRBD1,CASSFLQGPEQFF,TGTGCCAGCAGTTTTTTACAGGGGCCTGAGCAGTTCTTC
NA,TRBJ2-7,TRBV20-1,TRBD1,CSAKTGGGYEQYF,TGCAGTGCTAAGACAGGGGGAGGCTACGAGCAGTACTTC
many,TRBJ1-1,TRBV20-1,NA,CSVRGAVEAFF,TGCAGTGTCCGAGGGGCAGTCGAAGCTTTCTTT
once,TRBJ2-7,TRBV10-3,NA,CAIREQYSYEQYF,TGTGCCATCAGAGAACAGTACAGCTACGAGCAGTACTTC
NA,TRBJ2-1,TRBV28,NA,CASSLTGPGYNEQFF,TGTGCCAGCAGTTTGACGGGGCCTGGGTACAATGAGCAGTTCTTC
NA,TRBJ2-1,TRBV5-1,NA,CASSSSSSFSSYNEQFF,TGCGCCAGCAGCTCCTCTAGCTCCTTCAGCTCCTACAATGAGCAGTTCTTC
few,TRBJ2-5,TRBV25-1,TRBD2,CASASGRASQETQYF,TGTGCCAGCGCGAGCGGGAGGGCCTCCCAAGAGACCCAGTACTTC
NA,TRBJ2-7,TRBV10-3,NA,CAISESASKSSYEQYF,TGTGCCATCAGTGAGTCGGCTAGCAAAAGCTCCTACGAGCAGTACTTC
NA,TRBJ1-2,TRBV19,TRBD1,CASRGTGEPGYTF,TGTGCCAGTAGGGGGACAGGGGAACCTGGCTACACCTTC
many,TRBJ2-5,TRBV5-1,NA,CASSVEETQYF,TGCGCCAGCAGCGTCGAAGAGACCCAGTACTTC
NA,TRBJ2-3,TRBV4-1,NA,CASSPLLTTDTQYF,TGCGCCAGCAGCCCCCTGCTAACCACAGATACGCAGTATTTT
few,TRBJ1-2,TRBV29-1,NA,CSVEDRGGYTF,TGCAGCGTTGAGGACCGTGGGGGCTACACCTTC
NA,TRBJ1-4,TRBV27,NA,CASSLWGPNEKLFF,TGTGCCAGCAGTTTATGGGGGCCCAATGAAAAACTGTTTTTT
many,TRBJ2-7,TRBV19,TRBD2,CASSTPYSGRSYEQYF,TGTGCCAGTAGTACTCCGTATAGCGGGCGCTCCTACGAGCAGTACTTC
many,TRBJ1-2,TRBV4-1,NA,CASSQDPDSLYGYTF,TGCGCCAGCAGCCAAGACCCAGACTCTCTCTATGGCTACACCTTC
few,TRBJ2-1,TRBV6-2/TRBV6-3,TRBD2,CASSYRATGSRGISYNEQFF,TGTGCCAGCAGTTATCGGGCTACGGGCTCGCGGGGGATCTCCTACAATGAGCAGTTCTTC
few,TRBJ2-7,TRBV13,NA,CASSYLRSGYFSYEQYF,TGTGCCAGCAGCTACCTAAGGAGCGGGTACTTCTCCTACGAGCAGTACTTC
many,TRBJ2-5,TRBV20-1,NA,CSASPRGRRETQYF,TGCAGTGCTAGTCCCAGGGGTCGAAGGGAGACCCAGTACTTC
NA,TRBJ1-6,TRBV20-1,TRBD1,CSARRGPDHSPLHF,TGCAGTGCTAGAAGGGGGCCGGATCACTCACCCCTCCACTTT
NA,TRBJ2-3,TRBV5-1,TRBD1,CASATTGGSTDTQYF,TGCGCCAGCGCCACAACAGGGGGGTCCACAGATACGCAGTATTTT
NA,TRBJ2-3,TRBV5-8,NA,CASTPWIEDTQYF,TGTGCCAGCACCCCGTGGATAGAAGATACGCAGTATTTT
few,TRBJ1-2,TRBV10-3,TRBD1,CAILGTGNNGYTF,TGTGCCATCTTGGGGACAGGGAACAATGGCTACACCTTC
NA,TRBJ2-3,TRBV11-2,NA,CASSLERRLDTQYF,TGTGCCAGCAGCTTAGAGAGGAGGTTAGATACGCAGTATTTT
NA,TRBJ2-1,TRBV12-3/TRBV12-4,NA,CASRTPGASSYNEQFF,TGTGCCAGCAGAACTCCAGGGGCTAGCTCCTACAATGAGCAGTTCTTC
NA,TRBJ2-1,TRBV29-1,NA,CSVDVAGPYNEQFF,TGCAGCGTTGACGTGGCGGGCCCTTACAATGAGCAGTTCTTC
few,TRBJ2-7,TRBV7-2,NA,CASSFGAEGPYEQYF,TGTGCCAGCAGCTTTGGGGCGGAGGGTCCCTACGAGCAGTACTTC
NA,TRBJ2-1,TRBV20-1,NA,CSAPSRAGWGNEQFF,TGCAGTGCTCCCTCCCGGGCGGGATGGGGGAATGAGCAGTTCTTC
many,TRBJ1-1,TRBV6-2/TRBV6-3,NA,CASRLDSFTEAFF,TGTGCCAGCAGACTAGACAGCTTCACTGAAGCTTTCTTT
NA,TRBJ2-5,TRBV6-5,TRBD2,CASSYSPSGGGGTQYF,TGTGCCAGCAGTTACTCGCCTAGCGGGGGTGGGGGGACCCAGTACTTC
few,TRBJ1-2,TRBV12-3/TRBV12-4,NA,CASSLAGEYGYTF,TGTGCCAGCAGTTTGGCAGGGGAGTATGGCTACACCTTC
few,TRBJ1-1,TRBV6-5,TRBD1,CASSGQGLEAFF,TGTGCCAGCAGTGGACAGGGGTTGGAAGCTTTCTTT
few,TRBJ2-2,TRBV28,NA,CASTPSTGTSPWPTELFF,TGTGCCAGCACTCCTTCAACCGGGACTTCGCCTTGGCCGACGGAGCTGTTTTTT
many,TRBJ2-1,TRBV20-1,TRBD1,CSASATDKGAGQFF,TGCAGTGCTAGCGCAACCGACAAGGGGGCAGGGCAGTTCTTC
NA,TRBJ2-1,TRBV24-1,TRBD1,CATSKGQGDNEQFF,TGTGCCACCAGTAAGGGACAGGGGGACAATGAGCAGTTCTTC
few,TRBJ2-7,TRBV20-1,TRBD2,CSAPGTSGGYYEQYF,TGCAGTGCTCCCGGGACTAGCGGGGGCTACTACGAGCAGTACTTC
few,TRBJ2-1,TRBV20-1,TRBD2,CSGVRTSGVSEQFF,TGCAGTGGGGTCAGGACTAGCGGGGTTAGTGAGCAGTTCTTC
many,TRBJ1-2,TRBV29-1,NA,CSVEWKGSYYGYTF,TGCAGCGTTGAATGGAAGGGGAGCTACTATGGCTACACCTTC